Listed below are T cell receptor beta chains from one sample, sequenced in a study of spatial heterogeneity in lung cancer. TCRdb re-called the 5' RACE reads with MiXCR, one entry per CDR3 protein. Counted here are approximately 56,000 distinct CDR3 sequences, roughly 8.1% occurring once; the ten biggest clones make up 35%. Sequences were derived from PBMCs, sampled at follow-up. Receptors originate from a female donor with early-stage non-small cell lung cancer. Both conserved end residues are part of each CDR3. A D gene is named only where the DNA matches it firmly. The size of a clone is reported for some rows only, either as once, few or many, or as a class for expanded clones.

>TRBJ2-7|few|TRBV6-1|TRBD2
CASSEEGIAGYEQYF
TGTGCCAGCAGTGAGGAGGGGATAGCGGGGTACGAGCAGTACTTC
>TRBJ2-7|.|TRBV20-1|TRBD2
CSAPPASGGAIEQYF
TGCAGTGCCCCACCCGCCAGCGGGGGGGCGATCGAGCAGTACTTC
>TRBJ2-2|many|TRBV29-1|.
CSVEVITGELFF
TGCAGCGTTGAAGTCATCACCGGGGAGCTGTTTTTT
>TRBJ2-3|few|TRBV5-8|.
CASSPGHGGADTQYF
TGTGCCAGCAGCCCTGGGCATGGTGGGGCAGATACGCAGTATTTT
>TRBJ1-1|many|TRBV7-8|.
CASSLRSFGMNTEAFF
TGTGCCAGCAGCTTAAGGTCTTTCGGCATGAACACTGAAGCTTTCTTT
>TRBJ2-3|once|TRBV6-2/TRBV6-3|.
CASTSREEGADTQYF
TGTGCCAGCACTTCTAGGGAAGAGGGAGCAGATACGCAGTATTTT
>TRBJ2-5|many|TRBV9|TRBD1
CASSGGQGRETQYF
TGTGCCAGCAGCGGGGGACAGGGCCGGGAGACCCAGTACTTC
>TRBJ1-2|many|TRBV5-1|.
CASSLDPSKWTDRGYTF
TGCGCCAGCAGCTTGGACCCCTCTAAATGGACAGATAGAGGCTACACCTTC
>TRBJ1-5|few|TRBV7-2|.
CASSPYREPQHF
TGTGCCAGCAGCCCCTACAGGGAGCCCCAGCATTTT
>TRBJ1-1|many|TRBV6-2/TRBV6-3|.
CASYRGGSSNTEAFF
TGTGCCAGCTATAGGGGAGGTTCGTCGAACACTGAAGCTTTCTTT
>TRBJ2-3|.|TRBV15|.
CATSRDFYGGAQYF
TGTGCCACCAGCAGAGATTTTTACGGGGGTGCGCAGTATTTT
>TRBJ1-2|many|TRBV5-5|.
CASSLDGRDVYGYTF
TGTGCCAGCAGCTTGGACGGCAGGGACGTATATGGCTACACCTTC
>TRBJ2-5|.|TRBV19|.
CASSERETQYF
TGTGCCAGTAGTGAGCGAGAGACCCAGTACTTC
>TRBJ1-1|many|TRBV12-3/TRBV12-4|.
CASSFWGRYTEAFF
TGTGCCAGCAGTTTTTGGGGGAGGTACACTGAAGCTTTCTTT
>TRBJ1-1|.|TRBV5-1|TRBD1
CASSLAVTRGHRTEAFF
TGCGCCAGCAGCTTGGCCGTAACCAGGGGGCATCGGACTGAAGCTTTCTTT
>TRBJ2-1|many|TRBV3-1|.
CASSQVSTQQFF
TGTGCCAGCAGCCAAGTGTCGACCCAGCAGTTCTTC
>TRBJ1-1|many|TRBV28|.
CASSLIGNKAFF
TGTGCCAGCAGTTTAATCGGGAATAAAGCTTTCTTT
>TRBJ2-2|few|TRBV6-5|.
CASSYERPGELFF
TGTGCCAGCAGCTATGAGAGGCCCGGGGAGCTGTTTTTT
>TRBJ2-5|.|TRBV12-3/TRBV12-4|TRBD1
CASSLTGVETQYF
TGTGCCAGCAGTTTAACAGGGGTAGAGACCCAGTACTTC
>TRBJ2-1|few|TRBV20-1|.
CSARASGGEQFF
TGCAGTGCTAGAGCTTCCGGCGGTGAGCAGTTCTTC
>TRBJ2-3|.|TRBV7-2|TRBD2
CASSLAGLAGGPADTQYF
TGTGCCAGCAGCTTAGCGGGACTAGCGGGGGGGCCAGCAGATACGCAGTATTTT
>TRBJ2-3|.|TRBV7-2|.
CASQPGLRGDTQYF
TGTGCCAGCCAACCGGGACTCCGGGGAGATACGCAGTATTTT
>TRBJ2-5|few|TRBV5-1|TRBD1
CASRLGTEETQYF
TGCGCCAGCAGACTCGGGACAGAAGAGACCCAGTACTTC
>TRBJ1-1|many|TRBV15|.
CATSRGGRNTEAFF
TGTGCCACCAGCAGAGGGGGGCGAAACACTGAAGCTTTCTTT
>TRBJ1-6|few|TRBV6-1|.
CASSLGLLGSPLHF
TGTGCCAGCAGCTTGGGACTCCTTGGTTCACCCCTCCACTTT
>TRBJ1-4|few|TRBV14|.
CASSQSGKPFGKLFF
TGTGCCAGCAGCCAGTCCGGGAAGCCTTTCGGAAAACTGTTTTTT
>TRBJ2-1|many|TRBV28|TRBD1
CASTTKRGTDNEQFF
TGTGCCAGTACTACCAAAAGAGGGACAGACAATGAGCAGTTCTTC
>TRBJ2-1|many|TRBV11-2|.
CASSLRVNAEQFF
TGTGCCAGCAGTCTGAGGGTGAACGCTGAGCAGTTCTTC
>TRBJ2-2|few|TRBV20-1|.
CSARSGNTFTGELFF
TGCAGTGCTAGGTCCGGGAATACTTTCACCGGGGAGCTGTTTTTT
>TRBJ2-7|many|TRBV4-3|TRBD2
CASSAGLVYEQYF
TGCGCCAGCAGCGCGGGACTAGTCTACGAGCAGTACTTC
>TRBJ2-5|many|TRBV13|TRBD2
CASSLALAGAQETQYF
TGTGCCAGCAGCTTAGCGCTAGCGGGGGCCCAAGAGACCCAGTACTTC
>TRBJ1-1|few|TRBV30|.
CAWSVRSGWTEAFF
TGTGCCTGGAGTGTACGATCAGGATGGACTGAAGCTTTCTTT
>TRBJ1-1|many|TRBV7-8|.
CASSLVIGNTEAFF
TGTGCCAGCAGCTTGGTCATTGGGAACACTGAAGCTTTCTTT
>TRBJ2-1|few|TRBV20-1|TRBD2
CSALRLAGANEQFF
TGCAGTGCCCTTAGACTAGCGGGTGCGAATGAGCAGTTCTTC
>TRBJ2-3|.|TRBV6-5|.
CASSFGQASTDTQYF
TGTGCCAGCAGTTTTGGACAAGCTAGCACAGATACGCAGTATTTT
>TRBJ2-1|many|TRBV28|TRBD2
CASSSGGFRSYNEQFF
TGTGCCAGTAGTAGCGGGGGTTTCCGCTCCTACAATGAGCAGTTCTTC
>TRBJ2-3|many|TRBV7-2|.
CASSLKGPGDTQYF
TGTGCCAGCAGCTTAAAGGGGCCGGGAGATACGCAGTATTTT
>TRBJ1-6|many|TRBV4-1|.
CASSQDPGTNSPLHF
TGCGCCAGCAGCCAAGATCCGGGGACGAATTCACCCCTCCACTTT
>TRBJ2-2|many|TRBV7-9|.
CASSPRPGPATGELFF
TGTGCCAGCAGTCCACGCCCAGGACCGGCCACCGGGGAGCTGTTTTTT
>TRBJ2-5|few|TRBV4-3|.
CASSGGPQETQYF
TGCGCCAGCAGCGGGGGACCGCAAGAGACCCAGTACTTC
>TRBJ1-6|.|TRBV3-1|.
CASSDRVDSPLHF
TGTGCCAGCAGTGATCGAGTGGACTCACCCCTCCACTTT
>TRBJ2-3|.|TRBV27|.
CASSLVGEADTQYF
TGTGCCAGCAGTTTAGTAGGGGAGGCAGATACGCAGTATTTT
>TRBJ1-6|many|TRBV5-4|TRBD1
CASSLKQGDNSPLHF
TGTGCCAGCAGCTTGAAACAGGGGGATAATTCACCCCTCCACTTT
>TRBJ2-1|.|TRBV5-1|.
CASSEGTHNEQFF
TGCGCCAGCAGCGAGGGTACGCACAATGAGCAGTTCTTC
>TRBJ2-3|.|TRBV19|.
CASSIGGKGTDTQYF
TGTGCCAGTAGTATTGGAGGGAAGGGGACAGATACGCAGTATTTT